This T cell receptor beta chain was profiled in a study of CD8+ T cells in alopecia areata. To note about this clone: The antigen remains undetermined.

Treatment: oral pan-JAK inhibitor, 5-10 mg twice daily. Whole-study findings and limits: Scalp sample data also include resident alphabeta T cells from normal skin.

The J segment lost 11 bases and the V segment lost 2 bases, leaving 13 bases of the junction unmatched. The CDR3 has 16 amino acids. Germline-derived CDR1 and CDR2 are SNHLY and FYNNEI. Extracted RNA was reverse transcribed, and the resulting cDNA served as sequencing template. The protocol was immunoSEQ multiplex PCR, while the TCRdb copy is restricted to in-frame clones and leaves out a portion. Of 180,000 or so clones listed, about 48% are singletons. The V and J genes are TRBV2 and TRBJ2-4; 9 positions agree with TRBD2. This clonotype was sampled from a human donor with alopecia areata. The source material was CD8+ T cells sorted from blood, sampled at week 24, from a patient treated with tofacitinib. The CDR3 spells CASSESVAGAQVFQYF. CDR3 sequence (DNA): TGTGCCAGCAGTGAATCGGTAGCGGGGGCCCAGGTTTTTCAGTACTTC.